This TCR beta chain derives from a study of T cell repertoires in cytomegalovirus infection. Study-wide points: HLA-C-restricted CMV-specific TCR beta clonotypes were dominant in the ex vivo response.

A single record per CDR3 protein comes from TCRdb applying MiXCR to the reads. The data contain roughly 640,000 distinct CDR3 sequences, more than 20% of them seen just once; the ten biggest clones take up around 8%. CDR1 and CDR2 (germline): ENHRY, SYGVKD. The length of the CDR3 is 16 residues. The V end was cut by 2 bases, the J end by 2 bases, with 15 bases between. Concerning this clonotype: Its antigen is unknown.

The sample consisted of CD8+ T cells from PBMCs. The gene calls are TRBV10-3 and TRBJ1-2, with TRBD1 as a possible D gene (5 bases). The TCR was taken from a human donor in good health (CMV status not recorded). Some clones in this sample may be carry-over from other donors' samples. The CDR3 here is CAISETQQVVNYGYTF. The CDR3 nucleotides are TGTGCCATCAGTGAGACCCAACAGGTGGTAAACTATGGCTACACCTTC.